What follows are 21 T cell receptor beta chains derived from one specimen sequenced in a study of tumor and adjacent non-tumor tissue in lung cancer. RNA was extracted from bulk tissue without any cell sorting. More than 3 cm separated this lung sample from the edge of the tumor. Three rounds of nested PCR, following a modified ARM-PCR protocol, produced the TCRbeta library. TCRdb used MiXCR to reprocess the multiplex PCR reads, holding one entry per CDR3 protein. The sample comprises about 77,000 distinct CDR3 sequences, just over 75% of which are singletons, and under 40% rests with the top ten. The specimen was distant non-tumor lung tissue. The source is a man aged 65 to 85 with non-small cell lung cancer.

The chain uses TRBV12-3 or TRBV12-4 and TRBJ1-2, with a possible D match to TRBD1 (6 bases). There are 15 residues in the CDR3. In nucleotides, the CDR3 is TGTGTCAGGATCTCCCAGACAGGCCTAAACTATGGCTACACCTTC. Translation gives CVRISQTGLNYGYTF.

This chain connects TRBV11-2 to TRBJ2-2; 7 positions agree with TRBD1. The V gene's germline CDR1 is SGHAT and CDR2 FQNNGV. The CDR3 sequence is 16 residues long. The CDR3 DNA sequence: TGTTCTAGCAGCTTAGTGGTCACAGGGGTTGCCGGGGAGCTGTTTTTT. This sequence encodes CSSSLVVTGVAGELFF. The variable domain in full, completed from reference TRBV11-2 and TRBJ2-2, reads EAGVAQSPRYKIIEKRQSVAFWCNPISGHATLYWYQQILGQGPKLLIQFQNNGVVDDSQLPKDRFSAERLKGVDSTLKIQPAKLEDSAVYLCSSSLVVTGVAGELFFGEGSRLTVL.

Notes on this clonotype: A read error may produce the germline difference seen at one junction end. The rearrangement uses TRBV11-2 and TRBJ1-4; 8 nucleotides line up with TRBD1. Germline CDR1 SGHAT, CDR2 FQNNGV. There are 17 residues in the CDR3. The CDR3 is CGSSLARGRRTNEKLFF. The CDR3 coding sequence is TGTGGCAGCAGCTTAGCCAGGGGGCGAAGAACTAATGAAAAACTGTTTTTT.

The genes are TRBV29-1 and TRBJ2-5, with TRBD1 as a possible D gene (5 bases). Per the germline V gene, CDR1 is SQVTM and CDR2 is ANQGSEA. CDR3 size: 13 residues. V gave up 6 bases and J gave up 7 bases, with 18 bases separating them. CDR3 nucleotides: TGCAGCGTGGCCTACAGGTACCTAGGGACCCAGTACTTC. This gives the protein CSVAYRYLGTQYF.

This clonotype was seen once. Its ends do not fully match the called genes, so a read error is possible. V usage is TRBV4-1 and J usage is TRBJ2-5; D is uncertain. CDR3 length equals 13 residues. Germline V gene data show CDR1 as MGHRA and CDR2 as YSYEKL. CDR3 region: CASSQDQEETQYF. In DNA, the CDR3 is TGCGCCAGCAGCCAAGACCAGGAAGAGACCCAATACTTC.

This clonotype occurred once. In this CDR3 the conserved last residue, phenylalanine or tryptophan, is missing, so a read error is likely. The V gene is TRBV6-5, the J gene TRBJ2-1; D remains ambiguous. Germline CDR1 is MNHEY and CDR2 is SVGAGI. The length of the CDR3 is 11 residues. Trimming removed 7 bases at V and 7 bases at J, with 8 bases between. CDR3 nucleotide sequence: TGTGCCAGCAATATCGGTAATGAGCAGTTCTAC. It encodes CASNIGNEQFY.

As to this clonotype: A read error may produce the germline difference seen at one junction end. The chain has TRBV11-2 and TRBJ2-2; the D gene could be TRBD1 or TRBD2 (5 bases each). This CDR3 spans 13 amino acids. Per germline, CDR1 SGHAT and CDR2 FQNNGV. CDR3 coding DNA: TGTGCCAGCATCTTACAGCGTCGAGGGGAACTGTTTTTT. As protein: CASILQRRGELFF.

As regards this clonotype: In this CDR3 the conserved last residue, phenylalanine or tryptophan, is missing, so a read error is likely. This rearrangement joins TRBV6-5 to TRBJ2-3; 9 bases map to TRBD2. Looked up from germline, CDR1 is MNHEY and CDR2 is SVGAGI. The CDR3 is 16 amino acids. CDR3 DNA: TGTGCCAGAAGTTCTCGAGCGGGGGGAGGCACAGATACGCAGTATTAT. Translated, it gives CARSSRAGGGTDTQYY.

About this clonotype: One junction end does not reproduce the germline sequence, and a read error may be involved. The chain combines TRBV29-1 with TRBJ1-5; D gene uncertain. The germline gives CDR1 SQVTM, CDR2 ANQGSEA. The CDR3 length is 13 residues. CDR3 nucleotide sequence: TGCATCGCTTTGACGTATAGCAATCATCCCCAGCATTTT. Its translation: CIALTYSNHPQHF.

Concerning this clonotype itself: At one of its ends the junction is not consistent with the germline gene, which may arise from a read error. This chain links TRBV11-3 with TRBJ2-1, with TRBD2 as a possible D gene (7 bases). The CDR3 covers 16 residues. The germline CDR1 and CDR2 sequences are SGHNT and YENEEA. The CDR3 nucleotides read TGTGTCAGCAGCTTAGATCCTACGGGGGGCAGAGGTGAGCAGTTCTTC. This sequence encodes CVSSLDPTGGRGEQFF.

In regard to this clonotype: The junction shows a germline mismatch at one end, possibly a read error. This chain links TRBV5-4 with TRBJ2-1; possible D gene TRBD1, 6 bases. CDR1 SGHNT and CDR2 YYREEE come from the germline V gene (reference sequence). CDR3 length: 13 amino acids. The CDR3 sequence: CGSSSTPSGGLFF. The CDR3 nucleotides read TGTGGCAGCAGCTCGACCCCGTCTGGGGGCCTGTTCTTC.

The rearrangement uses TRBV28 and TRBJ1-1; 8 bases match TRBD1. The CDR3 contains 15 residues. Germline assignment: CDR1 MDHEN and CDR2 SYDVKM. V gave up 9 bases and J gave up 4 bases; unmatched junction bases: 13. The CDR3 DNA sequence: TGTGCCAGTACCAAAACGGACAGGGCTCTCACTGAAGCTTTCTTT. Its protein is CASTKTDRALTEAFF.

Worth noting for this clonotype: Possible read error: a much larger clone is one base away. The chain links TRBV6-2 or TRBV6-3 to TRBJ2-2, with D unclear. V was trimmed by 7 bases and J by 6 bases, leaving 6 bases between them. Germline loops: CDR1 MNHEY, CDR2 SVGEGT. This CDR3 is 11 amino acids long. This CDR3 reads CASIGPGELFF. In DNA form, the CDR3 reads TGTGCCAGCATCGGGCCCGGGGAGCTGTTTTTT.

Of note for this clonotype: Germline and junction disagree at one end, which may indicate a read error. The gene calls are TRBV6-5 and TRBJ2-6, with 9 bases identical to TRBD1. This CDR3 comprises 17 residues. CDR1 and CDR2 from the germline V gene are MNHEY and SVGAGI. Here the CDR3 reads CVSSSGTGSSGASVLTF. CDR3 DNA: TGTGTCAGCAGTTCCGGGACAGGGAGCTCTGGGGCCAGCGTCCTGACTTTC.

Turning to this clonotype: The junction differs from germline at one of its ends, possibly a read error. The rearrangement joins TRBV28 to TRBJ1-1; D ambiguous. CDR1 MDHEN and CDR2 SYDVKM come from the germline V gene. The CDR3 has 14 amino acids. The CDR3 DNA is TGTGCCAGCCGAAGGATCTTAATGAACACTGAAGCTCTCTTT. Protein sequence: CASRRILMNTEALF. The entire variable domain, with the rest obtained from reference TRBV28 and TRBJ1-1, is as follows: DVKVTQSSRYLVKRTGEKVFLECVQDMDHENMFWYRQDPGLGLRLIYFSYDVKMKEKGDIPEGYSVSREKKERFSLILESASTNQTSMYLCASRRILMNTEALFGQGTRLTVV.

This clonotype was counted ten times or more. This CDR3 is CASSFSGSFYNEQFF. CDR3 coding DNA: TGTGCCAGCAGCTTTAGCGGGAGTTTCTACAATGAGCAGTTCTTC. The chain carries TRBV5-5 and TRBJ2-1; TRBD2 agrees at 9 bases. CDR1 and CDR2 (germline): SGHKS, YYEKEE (reference sequence). The CDR3 is 15 amino acids. The trim removed 2 bases at V and 3 bases at J, leaving 3 bases unmatched.

This clonotype occurred once. At one boundary the junction diverges from the germline segment, which might be a read error. V is TRBV29-1 and J is TRBJ2-5, with D perhaps TRBD1 (6 bases). This CDR3 is 16 amino acids long. Per the germline V gene, CDR1 is SQVTM and CDR2 is ANQGSEA. The CDR3 DNA is TGCAGCGTCAAGCCCTACATCCAGACAGGTCAAGAGACCAAGTACTTC. This sequence encodes CSVKPYIQTGQETKYF.

This clonotype was observed once. The chain is built from TRBV4-1 and TRBJ2-2; weak D call: TRBD1 (8 bases). CDR1 MGHRA and CDR2 YSYEKL come from the germline V gene. The CDR3 has 15 amino acids. CDR3 in DNA: TGCCCCAACAGCCTCGGACAGGGAGGGACCGGGGAGCTGTTTTTT. It is translated as CPNSLGQGGTGELFF.

Remarks on this clonotype: A much larger clone is a single base away; this may be a read error. The rearrangement links TRBV5-4 to TRBJ2-5, with 7 bases matching TRBD1. The CDR3 contains 14 residues. Germline V gene lookup returns CDR1 SGHNT and CDR2 YYREEE (reference sequence). CDR3 nucleotides: TGTACCAGCAGCTTGGCCAGGGGGCAAGAGACCCAGTACTTC. Residues: CTSSLARGQETQYF.

As for this clonotype: This CDR3 is missing its conserved last phenylalanine or tryptophan, likely due to a read error. Because the CDR3's place on the DNA is in doubt, the DNA is left out and the CDR3 is given as listed by TCRdb. This sequence joins TRBV28 and TRBJ2-6. Germline loops: CDR1 MDHEN, CDR2 SYDVKM. The CDR3 is 16 amino acids long, termini counted. This chain's CDR3 is CASSSLSGSGANVLPS.

Here the CDR3 DNA reads TGCAGCGTTAAAAGTGTACCGGTGGGATATGAGCAGTTCTTC. This codes for CSVKSVPVGYEQFF. This chain connects TRBV29-1 to TRBJ2-1; D gene ambiguous. This CDR3 comprises 14 residues. Germline CDR1 SQVTM, CDR2 ANQGSEA. The V end lost 5 bases, the J end lost 8 bases, and 19 bases lay between the germline ends.